Listed here are 28 T cell receptor beta chains from one sample, sequenced in a study of OX40 agonist ivuxolimab in advanced cancers. The table came from immunoSEQ multiplex PCR; TCRdb's copy has only in-frame clones and leaves some out. The sample includes about 31,000 clones, roughly 86% seen only once; the top ten take about 53%. The specimen comprised CD4+ or CD8+ T cells sorted from blood, sampled in a trial of the OX40 agonist ivuxolimab. The receptors were sampled from an adult with an advanced solid tumor such as melanoma, head and neck, liver or kidney cancer.

The chain has TRBV7-6 and TRBJ1-1, with D possibly TRBD1 on 5 matching bases. Germline assignment: CDR1 SGHVS and CDR2 FNYEAQ. The CDR3 spans 13 residues. The V end lost 0 bases, the J end lost 8 bases, and 10 bases lay between the germline ends. The CDR3: CASSLADSGEAFF. The CDR3 DNA reads as TGTGCCAGCAGCTTAGCGGACTCAGGGGAAGCTTTCTTT.

This clone was detected a few times. The chain is built from TRBV7-2 and TRBJ1-2; D remains ambiguous. The CDR3 is 14 amino acids. The V end was cut by 3 bases, the J end by 4 bases, with 12 bases between. Germline V gives CDR1 SGHTA, CDR2 FQGNSA. The DNA of the CDR3 is TGTGCCAGCAGCTTCCTGTGGACGCGCTATGGCTACACCTTC. Protein sequence: CASSFLWTRYGYTF.

The count of this clone is one. The V call is TRBV28, the J call TRBJ1-2; TRBD1 aligns across 9 bases. Germline V gives CDR1 MDHEN, CDR2 SYDVKM. This CDR3 is 18 amino acids long. The junction had 21 bases not matched to a gene; V was cut back by 10 bases and J by 3 bases. The CDR3 DNA sequence: TGTGCCACCAACAACCCCGGGACAGGGTTTGGAGTAGACTATGGCTACACCTTC. As protein: CATNNPGTGFGVDYGYTF.

J is TRBJ2-3 and V is TRBV29-1; weak D call: TRBD1 (6 bases). The length of the CDR3 is 15 residues. Trimming took off 5 bases at V and 3 bases at J, with 18 bases between the two ends. Germline CDR1 reads SQVTM; CDR2 reads ANQGSEA. This chain's CDR3 is CSVPPSRGFTDTQYF. The CDR3 region has the DNA TGCAGCGTTCCCCCTAGCAGGGGCTTTACAGATACGCAGTATTTT.

The chain combines TRBV5-8 with TRBJ1-4; TRBD1 aligns across 8 bases. There are 14 residues in the CDR3. CDR1 and CDR2 from the germline V gene are SGHTS and YDEGEE. Unmatched junction bases numbered 8, after V lost 5 bases and J lost 8 bases. The CDR3 DNA follows: TGTGCCAGCAGTTTTGGACAGGGAAAAGAAAAACTGTTTTTT. It is translated as CASSFGQGKEKLFF.

The V and J genes are TRBV27 and TRBJ2-3; no reliable D call. The CDR3 totals 15 residues. CDR1 is MNHEY and CDR2 is SMNVEV in the germline V gene (reference sequence). V lost 5 bases, J lost 6 bases, and 18 bases lay in between. CDR3 sequence reads: CASSPPFGISDTQYF. The CDR3 DNA reads TGTGCCAGCAGTCCCCCCTTTGGGATCTCCGATACGCAGTATTTT.

The rearrangement joins TRBV27 to TRBJ2-7; D uncertain. The CDR3 length is 14 residues. Germline assignment: CDR1 MNHEY and CDR2 SMNVEV (reference sequence). V lost 3 bases, J lost 2 bases, and 11 bases lay in between. This CDR3 is CASSFAGSTYEQYF. Written as DNA, the CDR3 is TGTGCCAGCAGTTTTGCTGGCAGTACCTACGAGCAGTACTTC.

The chain has TRBV7-9 and TRBJ1-2; D remains unclear. The CDR3 covers 12 residues. The V end lost 5 bases, the J end lost 7 bases, and 11 bases lay between the germline ends. Germline CDR1 is SEHNR and CDR2 is FQNEAQ (reference sequence). For the CDR3, the DNA is TGTGCCAGCAGCCTTGAGGACCGTGGCTACACCTTC. This sequence encodes CASSLEDRGYTF.

The rearrangement uses TRBV7-9 and TRBJ2-1; D possibly corresponds to TRBD2 (6 bases). V was pared by 7 bases and J by 6 bases, with 22 bases between. Germline V lookup: CDR1 SEHNR, CDR2 FQNEAQ (reference sequence). This CDR3 contains 16 residues. The DNA of the CDR3 is TGTGCCAGCACCCCTCAGGGCGCCCGCGGGATCAATGAGCAGTTCTTC. Its protein product is CASTPQGARGINEQFF. The entire variable domain, with the rest obtained from reference TRBV7-9 and TRBJ2-1, is as follows: DTGVSQNPRHKITKRGQNVTFRCDPISEHNRLYWYRQTLGQGPEFLTYFQNEAQLEKSRLLSDRFSAERPKGSFSTLEIQRTEQGDSAMYLCASTPQGARGINEQFFGPGTRLTVL.

J is TRBJ1-5 and V is TRBV7-6; tentatively, D is TRBD1 (6 bases). There are 15 residues in the CDR3. Looked up from germline, CDR1 is SGHVS and CDR2 is FNYEAQ. The V and J ends lost 4 bases and 3 bases respectively, with 13 bases between them. DNA of the CDR3: TGTGCCAGCAGCTCCACGACAGGACCCAATCAGCCCCAGCATTTT. Encoded protein: CASSSTTGPNQPQHF.

This sequence joins TRBV28 and TRBJ1-3, with D perhaps TRBD1 (6 bases). The germline gives CDR1 MDHEN, CDR2 SYDVKM. The CDR3 sequence is 20 residues long. Deletions cut 6 bases from V and 1 base from J, with 28 bases between. The CDR3: CASREGQGGWRGRSGNTIYF. The DNA for the CDR3 is TGTGCCAGCAGGGAAGGCCAGGGAGGCTGGAGGGGGAGATCTGGAAACACCATATATTTT.

V usage is TRBV6-5 and J usage is TRBJ2-7, with D hard to call. CDR3 length: 14 amino acids. The V end was cut by 5 bases, the J end by 4 bases, with 15 bases between. CDR1 is MNHEY and CDR2 is SVGAGI in the germline V gene. The DNA for the CDR3 is TGTGCCAGCAGTCTTGGACGGGTCCAGTACGAGCAGTACTTC. Translation: CASSLGRVQYEQYF.

V usage is TRBV9 and J usage is TRBJ2-7; 7 bases map to TRBD2. Germline V gene sequence: CDR1 SGDLS, CDR2 YYNGEE. With 0 bases clipped from V and 3 bases from J, the junction kept 3 bases outside the gene matches. This CDR3 spans 14 amino acids. The chain's CDR3 is CASSVGLADYEQYF. As DNA, the CDR3 is TGTGCCAGCAGCGTAGGGCTAGCGGACTACGAGCAGTACTTC. The whole variable domain, remainder taken from reference TRBV9 and TRBJ2-7, is DSGVTQTPKHLITATGQRVTLRCSPRSGDLSVYWYQQSLDQGLQFLIQYYNGEERAKGNILERFSAQQFPDLHSELNLSSLELGDSALYFCASSVGLADYEQYFGPGTRLTVT.

The V call is TRBV15, the J call TRBJ2-7; 8 bases line up with TRBD2. Germline V gene data show CDR1 as LNHNV and CDR2 as YYDKDF (reference sequence). The CDR3 has 14 amino acids. V lost 1 base, J lost 4 bases, and 3 bases stayed unmatched. The CDR3 DNA follows: TGTGCCACCAGCAGAGCTTCGGGGGGGTACGAGCAGTACTTC. Its protein is CATSRASGGYEQYF.

The chain links TRBV7-9 to TRBJ1-2, with 7 bases matching TRBD1. The ends lost 4 bases at V and 3 bases at J; junction bases unmatched: 5. The CDR3 contains 14 residues. Germline loops: CDR1 SEHNR, CDR2 FQNEAQ (reference sequence). The CDR3, as DNA: TGTGCCAGCAGCTCAGGGGGGCAGGACTATGGCTACACCTTC. It is translated as CASSSGGQDYGYTF.

The J gene is TRBJ2-1, the V gene TRBV6-6, with 10 bases that match TRBD2. This CDR3 has 15 residues. Germline V CDR1 and CDR2: MNHNY, SVGAGI (reference sequence). The junction had 3 bases not matched to a gene; V was cut back by 2 bases and J by 5 bases. CDR3 sequence reads: CASSYIAGGDNEQFF. In DNA form, the CDR3 reads TGTGCCAGCAGTTACATAGCGGGGGGCGACAATGAGCAGTTCTTC.

This chain connects TRBV4-1 to TRBJ1-4, with 10 bases fitting TRBD1. CDR1 is MGHRA, CDR2 YSYEKL, per germline. The CDR3 length is 16 residues. J gave up 14 bases and V 4 bases, and 16 bases lay outside the gene matches. In nucleotides, the CDR3 is TGCGCCAGCAGCCTGACCGGGACAGGGGTGTTAGTTAATCTGTTTTTT. This sequence encodes CASSLTGTGVLVNLFF.

V gene TRBV5-4 combines with J gene TRBJ2-4; D is possibly TRBD2 (5 bases). V dropped 2 bases and J dropped 2 bases, with 11 bases sitting between them. The CDR3 totals 15 residues. Germline V gives CDR1 SGHNT, CDR2 YYREEE (reference sequence). CDR3 sequence (DNA): TGTGCCAGCAGCTTAATTCGGGGTTCCAAAAACATTCAGTACTTC. Protein sequence: CASSLIRGSKNIQYF.

V usage is TRBV14 and J usage is TRBJ2-5, with D perhaps TRBD1 (6 bases). The CDR3 totals 15 residues. V shed 1 base and J shed 1 base, with 10 bases lying between them. Germline loops: CDR1 SGHDN, CDR2 FVKESK. CDR3 sequence: CASSQGRTAQETQYF. The CDR3 region has the DNA TGTGCCAGCAGCCAAGGGCGGACAGCCCAAGAGACCCAGTACTTC.

V usage is TRBV4-2 and J usage is TRBJ2-2; the match to TRBD2 covers 9 bases. J was trimmed by 1 base and V by 0 bases; bases with no gene match: 6. The germline V gene has CDR1 LGHNA and CDR2 YNFKEQ. The CDR3 loop spans 18 amino acids. The DNA of the CDR3 is TGTGCCAGCAGCCAAGAATGGCTAGCGGGACAGAACACCGGGGAGCTGTTTTTT. Translating gives CASSQEWLAGQNTGELFF.

The V call is TRBV7-3, the J call TRBJ2-3; tentatively, D is TRBD1 or TRBD2 (6 bases each). V lost 8 bases, J lost 1 base, and 10 bases lay in between. This CDR3 has 13 amino acids. Per germline, CDR1 SGHTA and CDR2 FQGTGA. CDR3 coding DNA: TGTGCCAGCGGGGGCGGGGGCACAGATACGCAGTATTTT. The encoded protein is CASGGGGTDTQYF.

This clone appeared a few times. The V gene is TRBV4-1, the J gene TRBJ2-3; a weak D match, TRBD2 (6 bases). Trimming took 3 bases from V and 9 from J, leaving 13 bases between them. Germline loops: CDR1 MGHRA, CDR2 YSYEKL. The CDR3 has 13 amino acids. CDR3 protein: CASSQTSEDTQYF. DNA for the CDR3: TGCGCCAGCAGCCAGACTAGTGAAGACACGCAGTATTTT.

The chain joins TRBV5-1 to TRBJ2-2; 13 bases align to TRBD2. From germline, CDR1 is SGHRS and CDR2 YFSETQ. The CDR3 is made up of 18 amino acids. The V and J ends lost 2 bases and 3 bases, in that order; junction bases with no gene match: 7. CDR3 coding DNA: TGCGCCAGCAGCTTAGGACTAGCGGGGGCCTTCGACACCGGGGAGCTGTTTTTT. This translates into CASSLGLAGAFDTGELFF.

This clone was seen only once. The chain links TRBV7-2 to TRBJ1-1; 11 nucleotides match TRBD1. The J segment lost 5 bases and the V segment lost 2 bases, leaving 10 bases of the junction unmatched. This CDR3 is built from 17 residues. The germline V gene has CDR1 SGHTA and CDR2 FQGNSA. The CDR3 DNA follows: TGTGCCAGCAGCTTATATAGTGGGACAGGGGGGAGAACTGAAGCTTTCTTT. It translates to CASSLYSGTGGRTEAFF.

The rearrangement links TRBV7-2 to TRBJ2-1, with D maybe TRBD2 (6 bases). The germline CDR1 and CDR2 sequences are SGHTA and FQGNSA. There are 16 residues in the CDR3. The V end was cut by 4 bases, the J end by 2 bases, with 15 bases between. The CDR3 region has the DNA TGTGCCAGCAGCTGGGAGGCGGGGCTAGCCTACAATGAGCAGTTCTTC. As protein: CASSWEAGLAYNEQFF.

The chain combines TRBV14 with TRBJ1-2, with D possibly being TRBD1 (6 bases). Germline lookup yields CDR1 SGHDN and CDR2 FVKESK. The length of the CDR3 is 16 residues. V lost 0 bases, J lost 2 bases, and 13 bases lay in between. CDR3 sequence: CASSQDMGALNYGYTF. The CDR3 coding sequence is TGTGCCAGCAGCCAAGATATGGGGGCTCTCAACTATGGCTACACCTTC.

The rearrangement links TRBV28 to TRBJ2-4; D remains ambiguous. The CDR3 is made up of 15 amino acids. The ends were cut back, 5 bases at V and 2 bases at J, with 13 bases in the middle. Germline loops: CDR1 MDHEN, CDR2 SYDVKM. The CDR3 loop reads CASSHSGLTKNIQYF. CDR3 coding DNA: TGTGCCAGCAGTCACAGTGGTTTAACCAAAAACATTCAGTACTTC.

V and J are TRBV2 and TRBJ2-1, with 12 bases matching TRBD2. Germline V gives CDR1 SNHLY, CDR2 FYNNEI. J was trimmed by 3 bases and V by 6 bases; bases with no gene match: 12. CDR3 length: 18 residues. CDR3 loop: CASSPNHLAGGLYNEQFF. The CDR3 nucleotides are TGTGCCAGCAGCCCTAACCATCTAGCGGGGGGGCTCTACAATGAGCAGTTCTTC.